This T cell receptor (beta chain) appears in the sequencing data of a study of blood T cell repertoires in COVID-19. Produced via immunoSEQ multiplex PCR; TCRdb's table is partial and in-frame only. The sample comprises 400,000 or so clones, approximately 89% of which are singletons, and less than 2% rests with the top ten. Trimming removed 0 bases from V and 5 bases from J; junction bases left unmatched: 9. This CDR3 is built from 17 residues. Germline CDR1 is SGDLS and CDR2 is YYNGEE. The rearrangement links TRBV9 to TRBJ2-7; TRBD2 matches 12 bases. The sequence derives from a woman in her forties with COVID-19, enrolled during active disease. The specimen sequenced was peripheral blood. This chain's CDR3 is CASSVVQTSGRLNEQYF. CDR3 DNA: TGTGCCAGCAGCGTAGTCCAGACTAGCGGGAGACTCAACGAGCAGTACTTC.